This T cell receptor beta chain was observed in a study of CD8+CD57+ T cells in acquired aplastic anemia. Study overall: Healthy donors averaged around 10 million reads for CD4+ cells.

Study results and caveats: Roughly 30 CD8+ CDR3 sequences occurred in both the patients and the controls.

This clonotype was seen many times. Its specificity is not known. The template used for profiling TCR beta VDJ and CDR3 was genomic DNA. MiXCR, applied by TCRdb to the reads, yields one record per CDR3 protein. The sample lists roughly 170,000 distinct CDR3 sequences, about 60% occurring once. After removal of 7 bases from V and 2 bases from J, the junction contained 5 bases not matched to a gene. This CDR3 is 15 amino acids long. Germline lookup yields CDR1 MNHEY and CDR2 SMNVEV (reference sequence). Sequencing was done on a sample of sorted CD4+, CD8+, or CD8+CD57+ T cells (not recorded which) from PBMCs. This clonotype originated in a human donor in good health. The rearrangement joins TRBV27 to TRBJ1-6; TRBD1 aligns across 7 bases. The CDR3 DNA reads as TGTGCCAGCACACTACAGGGGACCTATAATTCACCCCTCCACTTT. Translating gives CASTLQGTYNSPLHF.